The T cell receptor (beta chain) under discussion was sequenced for a study of response to subunit inactivated influenza vaccine. Study results and limitations: Every seasonal influenza vaccination brings in few new T cells, the authors suggested.

This clonotype was observed many times. Its antigen is unknown. Unmatched junction bases numbered 7, after V lost 4 bases and J lost 2 bases. CDR1 and CDR2 from the germline V gene are SGDLS and YYNGEE. The CDR3 loop spans 15 amino acids. TCRdb reanalysed the RT-PCR reads using MiXCR and keeps one entry per CDR3 protein. The table lists about 700,000 distinct CDR3 sequences, 15% to 19% of them singletons. The receptor comes from a middle-aged man who received an inactivated influenza vaccine. The V and J genes are TRBV9 and TRBJ2-3; the match to TRBD2 covers 7 bases. The sequencing here drew on PBMCs from blood, taken about 13 days after vaccination. For the CDR3, the DNA is TGTGCCAGCAGCTCCGCGGGGGTGACCACAGATACGCAGTATTTT. Its translation: CASSSAGVTTDTQYF.